This note documents a single T cell receptor beta chain sequence. No antigen is known for it. Prior to sequencing, the ViraFEST assay stimulated PBMC with viral peptide pools, which expanded the antigen-specific CD4+ T cells. Culturing for about 9 days preceded CD4+ T cell isolation. Previously uninfected by SARS-CoV-2, the vaccine recipients also showed negative nucleocapsid antibodies. This CDR3 region has 13 residues. V lost 6 bases and J lost 6, with 14 bases in between. Germline lookup yields CDR1 SNHLY and CDR2 FYNNEI. The method was immunoSEQ multiplex PCR; TCRdb's version includes in-frame clones alone and lacks a portion of them. The table lists approximately 50,000 clones, 60% to 80% of them singletons. This entry is derived from a study of vaccination effects on CD4 cells after COVID-19.

The source material was CD4+ T cells from PBMCs cultured with HCoV-OC43 spike peptides, sampled before COVID-19 vaccination. Documented subset: HCoV-OC43 spike overlapping peptide pool stimulation. The J gene is TRBJ1-1, the V gene TRBV2, with D hard to call. This clonotype originated in a human donor who received a COVID-19 vaccine. The CDR3 region is CASRGGRFPEAFF. The CDR3 DNA reads TGTGCCAGCAGAGGAGGACGGTTCCCTGAAGCTTTCTTT.